This T cell receptor beta chain was identified in a study of cytomegalovirus exposure and HLA in healthy donors. This CDR3 has 15 residues. CDR1 and CDR2 from the germline V gene are MNHEY and SMNVEV (reference sequence). V dropped 4 bases and J dropped 2; count of bases not matched to a gene: 8. Study-wide points: Based on reports, TCR beta sequences accurately predicted HLA-A and HLA-B alleles for most subjects. It was approximately 170 TCR beta chains that were listed as cytomegalovirus-associated.

The PCR contained 60 Vbeta and 13 Jbeta primers. As handled by the study authors: A later analysis tallied 65 million to 85 million unique TCR beta chains, some 10 million of them shared. Profiled with immunoSEQ multiplex PCR; TCRdb holds only in-frame clones, not every one. From that table come the V and J calls and clone size; the DNA was used to work out D and trimming. The sample shows approximately 170,000 clones, 65% to 75% of them seen only once. On this clone itself: No antigen is known for it.

This sequence was found in a man aged 25 to 40 in good health and CMV-seropositive. The V and J genes are TRBV27 and TRBJ2-7; the match to TRBD2 covers 7 bases. The specimen sequenced was PBMCs. The chain's CDR3 is CASSSGLGKTYEQYF. CDR3 sequence (DNA): TGTGCCAGCAGTTCAGGACTAGGCAAAACCTACGAGCAGTACTTC.